This T cell receptor beta chain comes out of a study of control samples from healthy donors and cancer patients. Using immunoSEQ multiplex PCR, the repertoire was profiled, and TCRdb retains in-frame clones only, with some absent. The sample includes 350,000 to 450,000 clones, roughly 90% of them seen just once. Trimming removed 5 bases from V and 5 bases from J; junction bases left unmatched: 5. The CDR3 is 13 residues long. Germline V gives CDR1 SGHTA, CDR2 FQGNSA. The V and J genes are TRBV7-2 and TRBJ1-1; 7 positions agree with TRBD1. Source material: PBMCs. The source is a man in his forties or fifties with head and neck cancer. CDR3 sequence (DNA): TGTGCCAGCAGCACCACAGGGGCGACTGAAGCTTTCTTT. Amino acid sequence: CASSTTGATEAFF.